One and the same sample provided the 25 T cell receptor beta chains below, sequenced in a study of OX40 agonist ivuxolimab in advanced cancers. Produced via immunoSEQ multiplex PCR; TCRdb's table is partial and in-frame only. The repertoire holds about 120,000 clones, with around 87% as singletons. The input for sequencing was CD4+ or CD8+ T cells sorted from blood, taken in a trial of the OX40 agonist ivuxolimab. These receptors all come from an adult with an advanced solid tumor such as melanoma, head and neck, liver or kidney cancer.

This chain joins TRBV7-2 and TRBJ2-6, with D uncertain. The CDR3 sequence is 15 residues long. Between the trimmed V and J ends, which lost 4 bases and 0 bases, there was a span of 7 bases. Germline V gene lookup returns CDR1 SGHTA and CDR2 FQGNSA. CDR3 loop: CASSSASSGANVLTF. CDR3 DNA sequence: TGTGCCAGCAGCTCTGCGTCCTCTGGGGCCAACGTCCTGACTTTC.

The J gene is TRBJ2-1, the V gene TRBV7-9; TRBD2 agrees at 7 bases. The CDR3 length is 16 residues. The V gene's germline CDR1 is SEHNR and CDR2 FQNEAQ (reference sequence). V trimming: 3 bases; J trimming: 0 bases; junction bases outside the gene matches: 5. This CDR3 reads CASSFSLAGSYNEQFF. For the CDR3, the DNA is TGTGCCAGCAGCTTTTCTTTAGCGGGCTCCTACAATGAGCAGTTCTTC.

This clone has just one count. V usage is TRBV4-3 and J usage is TRBJ1-3; D unresolved. The CDR3 length is 15 residues. CDR1 is LGHNA, CDR2 YSLEER, per germline. V was shortened by 0 bases and J by 4 bases, with 10 bases between the two germline ends. The DNA for the CDR3 is TGCGCCAGCAGCCAAGATTTGGCTCCGGGAAACACCATATATTTT. This translates into CASSQDLAPGNTIYF.

The rearrangement joins TRBV6-5 to TRBJ2-7, with TRBD2 as a possible D gene (6 bases). CDR1 is MNHEY, CDR2 SVGAGI, per germline. V lost 6 bases, J lost 0 bases, and 12 bases lay in between. The length of the CDR3 is 14 residues. The DNA of the CDR3 is TGTGCCAGCAGAGATCTAGCGTTCTCCTACGAGCAGTACTTC. Residues: CASRDLAFSYEQYF.

This clone was observed once. This chain joins TRBV5-8 and TRBJ2-1; D remains unclear. Trimming stripped 2 bases from V and 2 bases from J, with 11 bases between. Germline CDR1 is SGHTS and CDR2 is YDEGEE. The CDR3 contains 15 residues. CDR3 residues: CASSLGKGPYNEQFF. For the CDR3, the DNA is TGTGCCAGCAGCTTAGGTAAGGGCCCCTACAATGAGCAGTTCTTC.

The chain uses TRBV28 and TRBJ2-3; maybe TRBD1 (6 bases). Germline CDR1 and CDR2: MDHEN and SYDVKM. Trimming took off 5 bases at V and 4 bases at J, with 10 bases between the two ends. The CDR3 is made up of 13 amino acids. CDR3 sequence reads: CASSKDSPDTQYF. The CDR3 DNA sequence: TGTGCCAGCAGTAAGGACAGTCCAGATACGCAGTATTTT.

The chain combines TRBV5-6 with TRBJ2-2; either TRBD1 or TRBD2 may fit D (5 bases each). There are 16 residues in the CDR3. Trimming removed 3 bases from V and 1 base from J, with 13 bases in between. Germline CDR1 SGHDT, CDR2 YYEEEE. CDR3 residues: CASSSVGRWNTGELFF. The CDR3 DNA is TGTGCCAGCAGCTCGGTGGGACGCTGGAACACCGGGGAGCTGTTTTTT.

This clone was counted only a few times. The V call is TRBV4-1, the J call TRBJ2-5; no definite D call. CDR3 length: 11 residues. The V end was cut by 6 bases, the J end by 5 bases, with 7 bases between. Per the germline V gene, CDR1 is MGHRA and CDR2 is YSYEKL. Here the CDR3 reads CASSPGETQYF. CDR3 nucleotide sequence: TGCGCCAGCAGTCCTGGTGAGACCCAGTACTTC.

Concerning this clone itself: The same CDR3 also results from other DNA sequences found in this sample. The chain combines TRBV7-2 with TRBJ2-1; TRBD2 matches 12 bases. The J segment lost 7 bases and the V segment lost 5 bases, leaving 6 bases of the junction unmatched. From germline, CDR1 is SGHTA and CDR2 FQGNSA. The CDR3 extends over 15 amino acids. The CDR3 region is CASSPSGGARNEQFF. The CDR3 region has the DNA TGTGCCAGCAGCCCTAGCGGGGGGGCGAGGAATGAGCAGTTCTTC.

The chain combines TRBV19 with TRBJ2-2; no reliable D call. Deletions cut 2 bases from V and 6 bases from J, with 10 bases between. This CDR3 contains 14 residues. The germline gives CDR1 LNHDA, CDR2 SQIVND (reference sequence). The CDR3 sequence is CASSISSGPGELFF. CDR3 DNA: TGTGCCAGTAGTATATCTTCCGGGCCCGGGGAGCTGTTTTTT.

The J gene is TRBJ1-2, the V gene TRBV28; possible D gene TRBD1, 5 bases. In germline, CDR1 is MDHEN, CDR2 SYDVKM. Between the trimmed V and J ends, which lost 6 bases and 4 bases, there was a span of 15 bases. This CDR3 has 14 residues. The CDR3: CASRGGSEAYGYTF. CDR3 bases: TGTGCCAGCAGGGGGGGGAGCGAAGCCTATGGCTACACCTTC.

This rearrangement joins TRBV11-2 to TRBJ1-1; TRBD1 is a possible D gene (6 bases). The CDR3 length is 14 residues. V lost 2 bases and J lost 1, with 8 bases in between. CDR1 and CDR2 (germline): SGHAT, FQNNGV. The CDR3 DNA is TGTGCCAGCAGCTTATCACAGGGGAACACTGAAGCTTTCTTT. Translating it yields CASSLSQGNTEAFF.

The chain joins TRBV5-1 to TRBJ2-2; a possible D gene is TRBD1 (6 bases). This CDR3 is built from 15 residues. Germline V CDR1 and CDR2: SGHRS, YFSETQ. V lost 4 bases and J lost 6, with 16 bases in between. The CDR3 is CASSLGQTGAGELFF. In nucleotides, the CDR3 is TGCGCCAGCAGCCTTGGACAGACAGGAGCCGGGGAGCTGTTTTTT.

The rearrangement joins TRBV7-2 to TRBJ1-1, with TRBD1 as a possible D gene (5 bases). Per the germline V gene, CDR1 is SGHTA and CDR2 is FQGNSA. Between the trimmed V and J ends, which lost 2 bases and 5 bases, there was a span of 15 bases. The CDR3 sequence is 15 residues long. The CDR3 DNA reads as TGTGCCAGCAGCTTACCTCAGGGTGCCGGGACTGAAGCTTTCTTT. This codes for CASSLPQGAGTEAFF. The full variable domain, completed using reference TRBV7-2 and TRBJ1-1, is GAGVSQSPSNKVTEKGKDVELRCDPISGHTALYWYRQSLGQGLEFLIYFQGNSAPDKSGLPSDRFSAERTGGSVSTLTIQRTQQEDSAVYLCASSLPQGAGTEAFFGQGTRLTVV.

Here the CDR3 reads CASRGTIHEQYF. CDR3 nucleotides: TGTGCCAGCAGGGGGACTATCCACGAGCAGTACTTC. The V and J genes are TRBV6-5 and TRBJ2-7; 7 bases align to TRBD2. V lost 6 bases, J lost 5 bases, and 4 bases stayed unmatched. Germline loops: CDR1 MNHEY, CDR2 SVGAGI. The CDR3 is 12 residues long.

The rearrangement links TRBV28 to TRBJ2-3, with TRBD2 identical over 10 bases. CDR1 and CDR2 (germline): MDHEN, SYDVKM. The CDR3 spans 16 residues. V dropped 4 bases and J dropped 7; count of bases not matched to a gene: 11. The CDR3 is CASSSSSGGAGYTQYF. The CDR3 DNA sequence: TGTGCCAGCAGTTCTTCTAGCGGGGGAGCAGGGTATACGCAGTATTTT.

Details on this clone: Distinct nucleotide sequences in the sample also encode this CDR3. The chain joins TRBV18 to TRBJ2-3; D might be TRBD2 (5 bases). The CDR3 totals 13 residues. Germline-derived CDR1 and CDR2 are KGHSH and LQKENI. V dropped 3 bases and J dropped 3 bases, with 7 bases sitting between them. This CDR3 is CASSPGGTDTQYF. The CDR3 nucleotides read TGTGCCAGCTCACCCGGAGGTACAGATACGCAGTATTTT.

V and J are TRBV28 and TRBJ1-2; weak D call: TRBD1 (6 bases). Trimming pared 6 bases from V and 2 bases from J, leaving 10 bases between. Germline V gene data show CDR1 as MDHEN and CDR2 as SYDVKM. The CDR3 consists of 13 residues. The CDR3 coding sequence is TGTGCCAGCAGCGCTGGACAGAACTATGGCTACACCTTC. It is translated as CASSAGQNYGYTF.

The chain recombines TRBV5-5 with TRBJ2-1, with 7 bases that match TRBD2. J was trimmed by 2 bases and V by 1 base; bases with no gene match: 3. CDR3 length equals 15 residues. Germline V gives CDR1 SGHKS, CDR2 YYEKEE (reference sequence). CDR3 protein: CASSLQRGAYNEQFF. The CDR3 DNA follows: TGTGCCAGCAGCTTGCAGCGGGGCGCCTACAATGAGCAGTTCTTC.

The rearrangement joins TRBV19 to TRBJ2-3, with a possible D match to TRBD1 (5 bases). Germline CDR1 and CDR2: LNHDA and SQIVND (reference sequence). The germline V and J ends were trimmed by 3 bases and 6 bases, with 13 bases remaining between them. The CDR3 extends over 14 amino acids. The CDR3 reads CASSMGKGKDTQYF. In DNA, the CDR3 is TGTGCCAGTAGTATGGGGAAGGGGAAGGATACGCAGTATTTT. The variable domain in full, with the rest retrieved from reference TRBV19 and TRBJ2-3, is DGGITQSPKYLFRKEGQNVTLSCEQNLNHDAMYWYRQDPGQGLRLIYYSQIVNDFQKGDIAEGYSVSREKKESFPLTVTSAQKNPTAFYLCASSMGKGKDTQYFGPGTRLTVL.

J is TRBJ2-7 and V is TRBV28, with 8 bases matching TRBD1. From germline, CDR1 is MDHEN and CDR2 SYDVKM. The J segment lost 5 bases and the V segment lost 1 base, leaving 4 bases of the junction unmatched. This CDR3 is built from 14 residues. CDR3 in amino acids: CASSLFQGADEQYF. CDR3 in DNA: TGTGCCAGCAGTTTATTCCAGGGGGCCGACGAGCAGTACTTC.

This rearrangement joins TRBV4-3 to TRBJ1-1; D is undetermined. The CDR3 covers 19 residues. Germline CDR1 is LGHNA and CDR2 is YSLEER. Trimming took off 1 base at V and 1 base at J, with 22 bases between the two ends. CDR3 loop: CASSQGIKWRAPPNTEAFF. The CDR3 region has the DNA TGCGCCAGCAGCCAAGGCATCAAATGGAGGGCTCCCCCGAACACTGAAGCTTTCTTT.

For this clone: Other DNA sequences in this specimen translate into the identical CDR3. The genes are TRBV6-5 and TRBJ2-2; no firm D call. Germline V gene data show CDR1 as MNHEY and CDR2 as SVGAGI. V gave up 0 bases and J gave up 4 bases, with 3 bases separating them. The CDR3 contains 13 residues. CDR3 nucleotides: TGTGCCAGCAGTTACTCGGGCACCGGGGAGCTGTTTTTT. The encoded protein is CASSYSGTGELFF.

The chain couples TRBV12-2 to TRBJ2-5. TRBV12-2 is designated a pseudogene. The CDR3 spans 16 residues. This CDR3 reads CASRGPRVPPQETQYF. In DNA form, the CDR3 reads TGTGCAAGTCGCGGACCCCGGGTCCCTCCTCAAGAGACCCAGTACTTC.

The chain couples TRBV7-9 to TRBJ2-3; D remains unclear. The CDR3 length is 14 residues. CDR1 and CDR2 (germline): SEHNR, FQNEAQ (reference sequence). Trimming cost V 5 bases and J 2 bases, with 11 bases left between them. This CDR3 is CASSPSILTDTQYF. DNA for the CDR3: TGTGCCAGCAGCCCGTCGATTCTCACAGATACGCAGTATTTT.